The source of this T cell receptor (beta chain) is a study of T cell responses to AZD1222 COVID-19 vaccine (dated by TCRdb to the early 2020s). Describing the broader study: TCR sequencing was performed for more than 230 trial participants, of whom about 210 were given two doses of AZD1222 and roughly 25 were given two doses of MenACWY control vaccine. Trial participants were enrolled into age subgroups of 18-55, 56-69 and 70-plus years, which contained about 150, 28 and 57 TCR-sequenced participants, respectively.

A note on this clone: What this receptor recognizes is not known. The record has no base qualities; no much larger clone is one base away.

The time point label, as the study defines it: about 28 days (+/-7) after the second vaccine dose. In light of the paper, this sample's treatment or condition label describes: meningococcal conjugate vaccine given as trial control. Vaccinee samples came from UK trials COV001 and COV002, including a single-blind randomized controlled phase 2/3 trial of AZD1222 (ChAdOx1 nCoV-19) in healthy adults. Trial participant PBMC samples were collected at day 0 and day 28 after the second dose for TCRbeta chain sequencing. The CDR3 regions of human TCRbeta chains were analyzed by immunosequencing. The authors processed their data as follows. TCRs in the repertoires were matched against a reference library of SARS-CoV-2-specific TCRs that had been generated with the MIRA antigen-specificity platform. Breadth was defined as the fraction of unique TCRs that were SARS-CoV-2-associated, and depth was defined as the fraction of total T cells that were SARS-CoV-2-associated. Using the MIRA data, every spike-specific TCR was mapped to the spike region that the TCR reacted to and assigned to either a CD4 or a CD8 class. Log10-transformed breadth and depth values were compared by one-way ANOVA with Sidak's multiple comparisons tests. Drawn from immuneACCESS, this table holds only the in-frame rearrangements with V and J called that TCRdb kept. Clones are partly lost; checked studies trace under half to an unresolved V gene and leave the rest unexplained. From that table come the V and J calls and clone size; the DNA was used to work out D and trimming. In this sample the table shows roughly 72,000 clones, around 88% of which occur a single time. In total, the top ten clones hold 10% of the sample.

V and J lose 6 bases and 4 bases, and a span of 9 bases separates them. The CDR3 numbers 13 residues from cysteine through phenylalanine. Only the CDR3 DNA stays, 39 bases, in frame from base 1. The germline V gene encodes CDR1 LNHNV and CDR2 YYDKDF (reference sequence). Study-wide findings and limitations: CD4 TCRs associated with the vaccine covered the entire spike protein, and the dominant responses were in regions 160-218 and 743-854. Conclusions about previously exposed vaccinees are limited, since just 5 or 6 AZD1222 recipients were seropositive for SARS-CoV-2 at baseline. Because no day 14 peak-response samples were available, repertoires were characterized only after the peak T cell response. Reportedly, almost half of the unique spike-specific TCRs recognized epitopes lying outside the regions that are mutated in the B.1.351 and B.1.1.7 variants. Spike-specific TCR breadth and depth rose significantly after two AZD1222 doses compared with day 0 and with MenACWY recipients. In the small 56-69-year group, the increase in depth fell short of significance, most likely because of low power. Participants were mostly white British and included more females than males, and it was suggested by the authors that clonal diversity may have been underestimated.

This sequence originates from an adult who received the MenACWY meningococcal vaccine as a control. The sequence is built from TRBV15 and TRBJ2-2; the D gene assignment is ambiguous. Source: peripheral blood, taken 28 days after the second dose of the MenACWY control vaccine. CDR3 region: CATSPDVTGELFF. The bases are TGTGCCACCAGTCCGGACGTCACCGGGGAGCTGTTTTTT.